The source of this T cell receptor beta chain is a study of blood T cell repertoires in COVID-19 (TCRdb year 2020). Context from the whole study: Samples covering the acute and convalescent phases of COVID-19 were provided by collaborators in the United States, Italy and Spain. The material from the prospective study consisted of cDNA or gDNA derived from T cells, B-cell-depleted T cells, or PBMCs. Subjects who had been exposed to COVID-19, were actively infected with it, or had recovered from it provided the deeply sampled blood TCRbeta repertoires that made up the dataset. The repertoires were released in a freely available public database intended as a resource for research on the immune response to SARS-CoV-2. Samples came from the ongoing ImmuneRACE study (first 160 participants) plus 1,254 subjects from 6 global collaborators. The sample metadata nearly always contained a de-identified subject ID, COVID-19 status, age in years and sex. Where HLA class I and class II types were available, the types were taken from metadata supplied by the sample provider, not from assay-based typing. Study-level results and caveats: The amount of clinical and demographic metadata varied by source and participant and was provided uncurated.

Spanning cysteine to phenylalanine, the CDR3 consists of 11 amino acids. The sequence is cut down to CDR3 DNA, 33 bases in frame from base 1. Trimming removed 5 bases from V and 3 bases from J, leaving 4 bases between the germline ends. CDR1 LGHDT and CDR2 YNNKEL were looked up in the germline V gene (reference sequence). This clone was seen more than once but under ten times. The antigen this receptor binds is unknown. Base qualities are not provided; no much larger clone lies one nucleotide away. The immunoSEQ Assay, a bias-controlled multiplex PCR, was used to amplify TCRbeta CDR3 regions from genomic DNA. Under the source paper's analysis protocol: The number of nucleated cells in each sample was estimated by amplification of reference gene primers within the assay. To quantify the absolute abundance of each unique TCRbeta CDR3 rearrangement, sequence reads were collapsed and filtered. Productive Simpson clonality was computed per sample as the square root of Simpson's diversity index over productive rearrangements. Sourced from immuneACCESS, this table was stored by TCRdb with only in-frame sequences that have V and J called. A share of the clones is absent; for the studies checked, an unresolved V gene accounts for under half, and the remainder has no known explanation. V, J and clone size reflect that table, while D and trimming were determined from the DNA. This sample comprises roughly 500,000 clones, around 87% of them detected only once. The leading ten clones occupy 1.5% to 2% of the sample.

In the prospective study, participants were roughly 18 to 100 years old, resided in fewer than 25 geographic areas of the United States, and were enrolled through a virtual design. Cohort assignment in the prospective study relied on participant-reported clinical history from a screening survey and a study questionnaire. Recovered participants in ImmuneRACE Cohort 3 were defined by two consecutive negative NP/OP PCR tests, clearance by a healthcare professional, or resolution of symptoms. In the prospective study, whole blood, serum and a nasopharyngeal or oropharyngeal swab were collected from each participant by mobile phlebotomists. Over a roughly 2-month period, participants in the prospective study had the option of providing additional blood draws and questionnaires. Before DNA extraction, prospective study blood samples were shipped either frozen or at room temperature.

Sequenced input: PBMCs or T cells enriched from blood (not recorded which). Recombination connected TRBV3-1 (or the pseudogene TRBV3-2) to TRBJ1-2; too little of a D gene remains to name it. This receptor was taken from a middle-aged woman who had recovered from COVID-19. The DNA sequence is TGTGCCAGCAGCATCTACTATGGCTACACCTTC. Its translation reads: CASSIYYGYTF.